The 30 T cell receptor beta chains in this list originate from one sample, sequenced in a study of control samples from healthy donors and cancer patients. TCRdb's table, derived via immunoSEQ multiplex PCR, lists solely in-frame clones and lacks some. The repertoire holds a few hundred thousand clones, with 75% to 95% as singletons. The sample comprised PBMCs. Receptor source: a man aged 35 to 55 with head and neck cancer.

The V and J genes are TRBV7-3 and TRBJ2-2; 10 bases agree with TRBD1. After removal of 5 bases from V and 5 bases from J, the junction contained 8 bases not matched to a gene. The CDR3 has 16 residues. Germline loops: CDR1 SGHTA, CDR2 FQGTGA. This chain's CDR3 is CASSPTGGLGTGELFF. CDR3 DNA sequence: TGTGCCAGCAGCCCGACAGGGGGCTTGGGTACCGGGGAGCTGTTTTTT.

This clone was counted once. Other nucleotide sequences in the sample specify the same CDR3. The chain couples TRBV7-2 to TRBJ1-2; D remains ambiguous. Germline V lookup: CDR1 SGHTA, CDR2 FQGNSA. The CDR3 is made up of 13 amino acids. Trimming removed 1 base at V and 2 bases at J, with 5 bases between. CDR3 residues: CASSLDSNYGYTF. The CDR3 nucleotides are TGTGCCAGCAGCTTAGACAGCAACTATGGCTACACCTTC.

The CDR3 loop reads CASSIDRWTREQYF. Written as DNA, the CDR3 is TGTGCCAGTAGTATAGATCGGTGGACTCGCGAGCAGTACTTC. This chain uses TRBV19 with TRBJ2-7; D may be TRBD2 (5 bases). The germline CDR1 and CDR2 sequences are LNHDA and SQIVND (reference sequence). CDR3 length: 14 amino acids. Trimming removed 0 bases from V and 6 bases from J, with 12 bases in between.

The rearrangement joins TRBV6-6 to TRBJ1-3, with D uncertain. The germline V and J ends were trimmed by 1 base and 4 bases, with 14 bases remaining between them. The CDR3 is 16 residues long. The V gene's germline CDR1 is MNHNY and CDR2 SVGAGI (reference sequence). The CDR3 coding sequence is TGTGCCAGCAGTTACTTCGGGCTCACGTCAGGAAACACCATATATTTT. Amino acids: CASSYFGLTSGNTIYF.

The chain combines TRBV3-1 (or the pseudogene TRBV3-2) with TRBJ1-3; D ambiguous. This CDR3 contains 14 residues. V shed 7 bases and J shed 0 bases, with 10 bases lying between them. The V gene's germline CDR1 is LGHDT and CDR2 YNNKEL (reference sequence). CDR3 in DNA: TGTGCCAGCACCCACGGTACCTCTGGAAACACCATATATTTT. This sequence encodes CASTHGTSGNTIYF.

This chain uses TRBV6-5 with TRBJ1-1; D is unclear. The V gene's germline CDR1 is MNHEY and CDR2 SVGAGI. The CDR3 has 16 amino acids. V lost 0 bases and J lost 1, with 12 bases in between. DNA for the CDR3: TGTGCCAGCAGTTACTCGGGTGGGATGGGGAACACTGAAGCTTTCTTT. It is translated as CASSYSGGMGNTEAFF.

This clone was detected once. The V and J genes are TRBV6-5 and TRBJ1-1, with D perhaps matching TRBD1 (6 bases). The V and J ends lost 8 bases and 5 bases respectively, with 21 bases between them. The CDR3 has 15 residues. Germline CDR1 is MNHEY and CDR2 is SVGAGI. Here the CDR3 DNA reads TGTGCCAGCTCGGGGAAGGGGGGGGGACATACTGAAGCTTTCTTT. This codes for CASSGKGGGHTEAFF.

This chain links TRBV4-3 with TRBJ1-4; no clear D. The CDR3 is 15 residues long. V was shortened by 0 bases and J by 6 bases, with 11 bases between the two germline ends. Germline V lookup: CDR1 LGHNA, CDR2 YSLEER. CDR3 in amino acids: CASSQDWRKDEKLFF. DNA of the CDR3: TGCGCCAGCAGCCAAGATTGGAGGAAGGATGAAAAACTGTTTTTT.

The genes are TRBV6-5 and TRBJ2-4; D may be TRBD1 (5 bases). The V end lost 0 bases, the J end lost 2 bases, and 11 bases lay between the germline ends. CDR3 length equals 16 residues. Germline V gene lookup returns CDR1 MNHEY and CDR2 SVGAGI. The CDR3 nucleotides read TGTGCCAGCAGTTACTCGAAGGCAGGGCCCAAAAACATTCAGTACTTC. It encodes CASSYSKAGPKNIQYF.

The gene calls are TRBV7-9 and TRBJ2-1, with unresolved D. V lost 6 bases, J lost 0 bases, and 12 bases lay in between. The length of the CDR3 is 15 residues. Germline values: CDR1 SEHNR, CDR2 FQNEAQ (reference sequence). The CDR3 spells CASSLHSSSYNEQFF. CDR3 coding DNA: TGTGCCAGCAGTTTACACTCGAGCTCCTACAATGAGCAGTTCTTC.

As DNA, the CDR3 is TGCGCCAGCCGGGGGAACGAGCAGTACTTC. This translates into CASRGNEQYF. The chain employs TRBV10-2 and TRBJ2-7, with D perhaps matching TRBD2 (6 bases). Germline V gene lookup returns CDR1 WSHSY and CDR2 SAAADI. V was shortened by 8 bases and J by 5 bases, with 7 bases between the two germline ends. The CDR3 contains 10 residues.

In DNA, the CDR3 is TGTGCCAGCAGTTTCACTAGCGGCTTCCCTGTGTACTTC. It translates to CASSFTSGFPVYF. The chain joins TRBV27 to TRBJ2-7; 8 positions match TRBD2. Trimming at V came to 3 bases and at J to 12 bases, leaving 10 bases not matched to a gene. The CDR3 covers 13 residues. Germline V gene data show CDR1 as MNHEY and CDR2 as SMNVEV (reference sequence).

J is TRBJ2-1 and V is TRBV29-1, with 9 positions matching TRBD1. This CDR3 has 13 residues. Trimming at V came to 4 bases and at J to 8 bases, leaving 6 bases not matched to a gene. The germline gives CDR1 SQVTM, CDR2 ANQGSEA. The CDR3 sequence is CSVAQTGGDEQFF. In DNA form, the CDR3 reads TGCAGCGTTGCGCAGACAGGGGGGGATGAGCAGTTCTTC.

In DNA, the CDR3 is TGTGCCAGCAGCCAACAAGCGGGAGGGTACAATGAGCAGTTCTTC. It translates to CASSQQAGGYNEQFF. This chain uses TRBV14 with TRBJ2-1, with 10 nucleotides matching TRBD2. The CDR3 contains 15 residues. The V gene's germline CDR1 is SGHDN and CDR2 FVKESK. The junction had 2 bases not matched to a gene; V was cut back by 2 bases and J by 4 bases.

The genes are TRBV5-6 and TRBJ2-3; tentative D call: TRBD2 (6 bases). CDR1 and CDR2 from the germline V gene are SGHDT and YYEEEE. V lost 4 bases to trimming and J lost 4 bases, with 13 bases between them. The CDR3 sequence is 14 residues long. In DNA, the CDR3 is TGTGCCAGCAGCCCCTGGGGAGGAGCAGATACGCAGTATTTT. Translated, it gives CASSPWGGADTQYF.

The V and J genes are TRBV27 and TRBJ2-1, with D perhaps TRBD1 (6 bases). There are 14 residues in the CDR3. Germline assignment: CDR1 MNHEY and CDR2 SMNVEV (reference sequence). V shed 7 bases and J shed 5 bases, with 15 bases lying between them. In DNA form, the CDR3 reads TGTGCCAGCACCCCTTTTCCAGGGGACAATGAGCAGTTCTTC. Encoded protein: CASTPFPGDNEQFF.

The chain carries TRBV5-1 and TRBJ1-5; no reliable D call. The germline V gene has CDR1 SGHRS and CDR2 YFSETQ. Trimming left V 3 bases short and J 5 bases short, with 9 bases between. This CDR3 contains 13 residues. The CDR3 protein is CASSSAGDQPQHF. For the CDR3, the DNA is TGCGCCAGCAGCTCGGCTGGTGATCAGCCCCAGCATTTT.

J is TRBJ1-1 and V is TRBV7-3, with TRBD1 matching over 9 bases. Germline V gene lookup returns CDR1 SGHTA and CDR2 FQGTGA. The CDR3 covers 19 residues. V shed 1 base, J shed 4 bases, and the junction held 16 bases outside the gene matches. CDR3 residues: CASSLMGTGISRGSTEAFF. The CDR3 nucleotides are TGTGCCAGCAGCTTAATGGGGACAGGGATATCTAGGGGTAGCACTGAAGCTTTCTTT.

The J gene is TRBJ1-5, the V gene TRBV4-1; 7 bases align to TRBD1. V trimming: 1 base; J trimming: 6 bases; junction bases outside the gene matches: 6. The CDR3 sequence is 15 residues long. Germline loops: CDR1 MGHRA, CDR2 YSYEKL. The CDR3 protein is CASSQVTGSLQPQHF. In DNA form, the CDR3 reads TGCGCCAGCAGCCAAGTGACAGGGAGCCTTCAGCCCCAGCATTTT.

The chain uses TRBV19 and TRBJ1-6; D is possibly TRBD1 (6 bases). Trimming cost V 3 bases and J 9 bases, with 18 bases left between them. Germline V lookup: CDR1 LNHDA, CDR2 SQIVND (reference sequence). This CDR3 contains 16 residues. CDR3 sequence (DNA): TGTGCCAGTAGTATCCAGGACAGCGCGATCGGTTCACCCCTCCACTTT. Amino acids: CASSIQDSAIGSPLHF.

This rearrangement joins TRBV27 to TRBJ1-5; 7 bases are shared with TRBD1. V gave up 4 bases and J gave up 5 bases; unmatched junction bases: 5. CDR3 length: 14 residues. CDR1 is MNHEY, CDR2 SMNVEV, per germline (reference sequence). The CDR3, as DNA: TGTGCCAGCAGTTCCACAGGGGTGGATCAGCCCCAGCATTTT. Its translation is CASSSTGVDQPQHF.

The V and J genes are TRBV21-1 and TRBJ2-7. TRBV21-1 is described as a pseudogene. The CDR3 sequence is 15 residues long. This CDR3 reads CASSKDPGTLREQYF. In nucleotides, the CDR3 is TGTGCCAGCAGCAAAGACCCGGGGACCCTTAGGGAGCAGTACTTC.

The chain couples TRBV5-6 to TRBJ1-1, with a possible D match to TRBD1 (5 bases). V lost 4 bases and J lost 6, with 28 bases in between. This CDR3 has 18 residues. Germline values: CDR1 SGHDT, CDR2 YYEEEE. CDR3 sequence reads: CASSPPGSTISGGAEAFF. In nucleotides, the CDR3 is TGTGCCAGCAGCCCGCCAGGGTCAACGATAAGCGGAGGGGCTGAAGCTTTCTTT. The full variable domain, in which reference TRBV5-6 and TRBJ1-1 provide the parts outside the CDR3, is DAGVTQSPTHLIKTRGQQVTLRCSPKSGHDTVSWYQQALGQGPQFIFQYYEEEERQRGNFPDRFSGHQFPNYSSELNVNALLLGDSALYLCASSPPGSTISGGAEAFFGQGTRLTVV.

This clone was observed once. The genes are TRBV6-5 and TRBJ1-2, with a weak D call TRBD1 (6 bases). The length of the CDR3 is 15 residues. Between the trimmed V and J ends, which lost 2 bases and 3 bases, there was a span of 13 bases. Germline lookup yields CDR1 MNHEY and CDR2 SVGAGI. The CDR3 spells CASSYSQGRDYGYTF. CDR3 nucleotides: TGTGCCAGCAGTTACAGCCAGGGGAGGGACTATGGCTACACCTTC.

The chain's CDR3 is CASSLHADSSYNEQFF. The CDR3 nucleotides are TGTGCCAGCAGCCTTCATGCCGACTCCTCCTACAATGAGCAGTTCTTC. The chain combines TRBV4-2 with TRBJ2-1; D remains ambiguous. This CDR3 comprises 16 residues. Trimming took 4 bases from V and 0 from J, leaving 13 bases between them. Germline-derived CDR1 and CDR2 are LGHNA and YNFKEQ.

This chain connects TRBV5-1 to TRBJ2-4; perhaps TRBD2 as D (6 bases). Looked up from germline, CDR1 is SGHRS and CDR2 is YFSETQ. Trimming took 3 bases from V and 2 from J, leaving 12 bases between them. This CDR3 comprises 15 residues. This chain's CDR3 is CASSSTSSTKNIQYF. In nucleotides, the CDR3 is TGCGCCAGCAGCTCGACTAGTTCGACCAAAAACATTCAGTACTTC.

This clone was seen more than once but under ten times. The V and J genes are TRBV7-9 and TRBJ1-5; no clear D. The CDR3 has 15 residues. The V end lost 1 base, the J end lost 6 bases, and 13 bases lay between the germline ends. Germline assignment: CDR1 SEHNR and CDR2 FQNEAQ (reference sequence). The CDR3 DNA reads as TGTGCCAGCAGCTTAGGGCAGGAGGTAGGTCAGCCCCAGCATTTT. This sequence encodes CASSLGQEVGQPQHF.

This clone was recorded once. V gene TRBV4-1 combines with J gene TRBJ2-7; no clear D. From germline, CDR1 is MGHRA and CDR2 YSYEKL. The length of the CDR3 is 14 residues. Between the trimmed V and J ends, which lost 0 bases and 4 bases, there was a span of 10 bases. Here the CDR3 reads CASSQEPVQYEQYF. For the CDR3, the DNA is TGCGCCAGCAGCCAAGAACCGGTGCAGTACGAGCAGTACTTC.

The chain carries TRBV9 and TRBJ2-1, with D tentatively TRBD1 (5 bases). Germline loops: CDR1 SGDLS, CDR2 YYNGEE. V lost 3 bases, J lost 0 bases, and 16 bases lay in between. This CDR3 contains 17 residues. The CDR3 spells CASSDPRQSSSYNEQFF. The CDR3 DNA follows: TGTGCCAGCAGCGACCCTCGACAGTCGAGCTCCTACAATGAGCAGTTCTTC.

This clone was counted only a few times. The chain carries TRBV12-5 and TRBJ1-1; a possible D gene is TRBD1 (6 bases). The CDR3 loop spans 13 amino acids. Germline V lookup: CDR1 LGHNT, CDR2 FRNRAP. Trimming pared 4 bases from V and 10 bases from J, leaving 16 bases between. The CDR3: CASGSGEGIRAFF. For the CDR3, the DNA is TGTGCTAGTGGTTCAGGGGAGGGTATCCGAGCTTTCTTT.